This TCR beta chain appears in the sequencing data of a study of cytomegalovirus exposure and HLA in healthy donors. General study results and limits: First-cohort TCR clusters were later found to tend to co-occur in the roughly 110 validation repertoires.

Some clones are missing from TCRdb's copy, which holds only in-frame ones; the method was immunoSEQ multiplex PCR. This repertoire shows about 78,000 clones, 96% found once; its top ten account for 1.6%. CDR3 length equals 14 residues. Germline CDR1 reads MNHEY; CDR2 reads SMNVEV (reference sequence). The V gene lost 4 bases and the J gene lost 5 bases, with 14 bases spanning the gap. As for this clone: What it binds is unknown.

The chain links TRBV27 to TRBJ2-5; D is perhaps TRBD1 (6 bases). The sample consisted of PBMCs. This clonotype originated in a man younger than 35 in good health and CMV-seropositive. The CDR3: CASSSSDRLETQYF. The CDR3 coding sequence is TGTGCCAGCAGTTCATCAGACAGGTTGGAGACCCAGTACTTC.